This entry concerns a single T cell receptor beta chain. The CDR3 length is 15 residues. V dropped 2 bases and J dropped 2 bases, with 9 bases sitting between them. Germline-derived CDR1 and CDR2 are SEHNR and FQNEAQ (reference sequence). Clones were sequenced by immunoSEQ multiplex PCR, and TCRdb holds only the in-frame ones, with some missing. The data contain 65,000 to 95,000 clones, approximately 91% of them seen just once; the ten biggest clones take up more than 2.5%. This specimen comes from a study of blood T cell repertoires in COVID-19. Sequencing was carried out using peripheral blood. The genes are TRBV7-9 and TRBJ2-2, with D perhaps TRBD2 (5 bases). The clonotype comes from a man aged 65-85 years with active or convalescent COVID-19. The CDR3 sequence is CASSLFSANTGELFF. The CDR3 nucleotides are TGTGCCAGCAGCTTATTTAGCGCTAACACCGGGGAGCTGTTTTTT.